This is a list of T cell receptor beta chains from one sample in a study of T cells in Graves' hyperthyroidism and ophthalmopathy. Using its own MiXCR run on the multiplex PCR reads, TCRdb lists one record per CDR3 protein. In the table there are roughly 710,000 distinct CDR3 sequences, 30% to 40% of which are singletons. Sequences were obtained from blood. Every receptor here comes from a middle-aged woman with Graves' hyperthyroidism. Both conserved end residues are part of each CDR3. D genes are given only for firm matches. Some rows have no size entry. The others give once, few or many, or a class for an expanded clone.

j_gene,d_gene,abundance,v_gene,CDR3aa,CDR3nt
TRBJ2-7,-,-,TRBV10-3,CASRTRTHSYEQYF,TGTGCCAGCAGAACTAGAACACACTCCTACGAGCAGTACTTC
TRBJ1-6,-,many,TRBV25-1,CASSLRGDSGYRPLHF,TGTGCCAGCAGCCTAAGAGGTGACAGTGGTTATCGGCCCCTCCACTTT
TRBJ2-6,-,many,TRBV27,CASSYTGNIVLTF,TGTGCCAGCAGCTACACAGGGAACATCGTCCTGACTTTC
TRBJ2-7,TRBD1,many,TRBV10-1,CASSRDRSYEQYF,TGTGCCAGCAGTCGGGACAGAAGCTACGAGCAGTACTTC
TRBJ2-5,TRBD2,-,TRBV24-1,CASRSSGTAKRGTQYF,TGTGCCAGCAGATCCAGCGGGACCGCCAAGAGAGGGACCCAGTACTTC
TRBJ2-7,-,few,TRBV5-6,CASSLLIRTTVGDEQYF,TGTGCCAGCAGCTTGTTGATAAGGACTACGGTAGGGGACGAGCAGTACTTC
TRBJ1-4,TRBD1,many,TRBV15,CATNRGTNEKLFF,TGTGCCACCAACAGGGGAACTAATGAAAAACTGTTTTTT
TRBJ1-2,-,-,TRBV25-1,CASSESARDQSYTF,TGTGCCAGCAGTGAATCGGCCCGGGACCAGAGCTACACCTTC
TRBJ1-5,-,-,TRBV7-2,CASSLDGIIGPQHF,TGTGCCAGCAGCTTAGACGGGATCATCGGGCCCCAGCATTTT
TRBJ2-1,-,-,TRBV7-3,CASSPPGLLTKQFF,TGTGCCAGCAGCCCCCCGGGACTGCTCACGAAGCAGTTCTTC
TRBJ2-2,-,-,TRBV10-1,CAIPTGELFF,TGCGCCATCCCCACCGGGGAGCTGTTTTTT
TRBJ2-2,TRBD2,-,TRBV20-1,CSARGLAGGNTGELFF,TGCAGTGCGCGGGGACTAGCGGGAGGAAACACCGGGGAGCTGTTTTTT
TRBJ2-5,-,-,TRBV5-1,CASSLGISLWGQQETQYF,TGCGCCAGCAGCTTGGGTATATCACTTTGGGGACAACAAGAGACCCAGTACTTC
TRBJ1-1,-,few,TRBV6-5,CASSSGEGYATEAFF,TGTGCCAGCAGTTCCGGGGAGGGGTATGCAACTGAAGCTTTCTTT
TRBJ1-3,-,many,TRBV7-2,CASSLRGQDIEGSSGNTIYF,TGTGCCAGCAGCTTACGGGGGCAGGACATAGAGGGGAGCTCTGGAAACACCATATATTTT
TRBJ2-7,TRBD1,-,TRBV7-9,CASSTTGQDHYNEQYF,TGTGCCAGCAGCACAACCGGACAGGACCACTACAATGAGCAGTACTTC
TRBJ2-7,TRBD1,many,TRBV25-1,CASSEKGTGNYEQYF,TGTGCCAGCAGTGAAAAGGGGACAGGGAACTACGAGCAGTACTTC
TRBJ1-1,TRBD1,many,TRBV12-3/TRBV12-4,CASSLEDRANTEAFF,TGTGCCAGCAGTTTAGAGGACAGGGCGAACACTGAAGCTTTCTTT
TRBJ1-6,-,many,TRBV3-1,CASSQADGRSLHF,TGTGCCAGCAGCCAAGCGGACGGTCGGTCCCTCCACTTT
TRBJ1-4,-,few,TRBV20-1,CSARLLRARPNEKLFF,TGCAGTGCTAGACTCCTTCGGGCCCGACCTAATGAAAAACTGTTTTTT
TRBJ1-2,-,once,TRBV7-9,CASSWGPDYGYTF,TGTGCCAGCAGTTGGGGACCCGACTATGGCTACACCTTC
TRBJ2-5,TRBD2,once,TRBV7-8,CASRSPTSGVQETQYF,TGTGCCAGCAGATCCCCGACTAGCGGGGTCCAAGAGACCCAGTACTTC
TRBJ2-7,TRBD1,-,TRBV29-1,CSVEGQGATHEQYF,TGCAGCGTTGAGGGACAGGGGGCAACCCACGAGCAGTACTTC
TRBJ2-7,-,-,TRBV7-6,CASSQVLEEQYF,TGTGCCAGCAGCCAAGTATTAGAAGAGCAGTACTTC
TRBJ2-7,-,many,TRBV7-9,CASSLKGPMYIEGTYEQYF,TGTGCCAGCAGCTTAAAGGGCCCAATGTACATCGAGGGAACCTACGAGCAGTACTTC
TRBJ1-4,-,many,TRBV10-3,CAIRQGEKLFF,TGTGCCATCAGGCAGGGTGAAAAACTGTTTTTT
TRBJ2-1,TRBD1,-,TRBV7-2,CASSQTRGQSEQFF,TGTGCCAGCAGCCAGACCAGGGGGCAGAGTGAGCAGTTCTTC
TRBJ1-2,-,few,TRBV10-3,CASSQLPQGLNYGYTF,TGTGCCAGCAGTCAACTCCCCCAGGGCTTGAACTATGGCTACACCTTC
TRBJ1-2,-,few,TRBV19,CASTRAERGSGGYTF,TGTGCCAGTACACGGGCTGAGAGGGGTAGCGGTGGCTACACCTTC
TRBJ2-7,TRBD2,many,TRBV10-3,CAIGMTSGVNEQYF,TGTGCCATCGGGATGACTAGCGGGGTCAACGAGCAGTACTTC
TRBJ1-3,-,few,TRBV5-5,CASSFSHESSGNTIYF,TGTGCCAGCAGCTTTTCCCACGAGAGCTCTGGAAACACCATATATTTT
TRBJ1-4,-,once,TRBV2,CVSSKFEELFF,TGTGTCAGCAGTAAATTTGAAGAACTGTTTTTT
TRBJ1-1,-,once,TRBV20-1,CSAILVGGTEAFF,TGCAGTGCTATCTTAGTCGGAGGCACTGAAGCTTTCTTT
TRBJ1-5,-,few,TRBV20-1,CSAFRGGAGSNQPQHF,TGCAGTGCTTTCAGAGGGGGGGCAGGGAGCAATCAGCCCCAGCATTTT
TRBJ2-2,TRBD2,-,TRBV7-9,CASSLPYLAGGGAGELFF,TGTGCCAGCAGCCTACCCTATTTAGCGGGAGGTGGCGCCGGGGAGCTGTTTTTT
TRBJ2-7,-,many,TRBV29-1,CSVAHREVYEQYF,TGCAGCGTTGCCCACAGGGAGGTCTACGAGCAGTACTTC
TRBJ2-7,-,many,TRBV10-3,CAILGKGSEQYF,TGTGCCATCTTGGGTAAGGGGAGCGAGCAGTACTTC
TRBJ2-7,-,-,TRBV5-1,CASTQGGRWDEQYF,TGTGCCAGCACCCAGGGGGGGCGATGGGACGAGCAGTACTTC
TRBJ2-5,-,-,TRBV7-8,CASSLQGKETQYF,TGTGCCAGCAGTTTGCAGGGAAAGGAGACCCAGTACTTC